What follows are 19 T cell receptor beta chains derived from one specimen sequenced in a study of Ad26.COV2.S vaccination and SARS-CoV-2 variants. Only in-frame clones appear in the TCRdb table, and some are missing; sequencing was by immunoSEQ multiplex PCR. Here the sample spans roughly 400,000 clones, about 88% being singletons. Treatment denoted: roughly 19 received Ad26.COV2.S at low or high dose, single or two shots; about 5 received placebo; per-sample allocation not given. Sampling occurred on day 63 after the first vaccine or placebo injection. This material consisted of peripheral blood, taken in a trial of Ad26.COV2.S vaccine versus placebo. The receptor source for this set is a person aged 18 to 59 who received the Ad26.COV2.S COVID-19 vaccine or a placebo.

The chain couples TRBV6-2 or TRBV6-3 to TRBJ2-7; D is unresolved. Germline V gene data show CDR1 as MNHEY and CDR2 as SVGEGT. The V gene lost 4 bases and the J gene lost 2 bases, with 6 bases spanning the gap. This CDR3 contains 12 residues. CDR3 DNA: TGTGCCAGCAGTTCTGCTCCCTACGAGCAGTACTTC. This translates into CASSSAPYEQYF.

This chain links TRBV14 with TRBJ2-5; D is perhaps TRBD1 (6 bases). Trimming pared 2 bases from V and 1 base from J, leaving 11 bases between. CDR3 length equals 15 residues. The germline CDR1 and CDR2 sequences are SGHDN and FVKESK. The chain's CDR3 is CASSQLQGPQETQYF. DNA of the CDR3: TGTGCCAGCAGCCAACTACAGGGTCCCCAAGAGACCCAGTACTTC.

The gene calls are TRBV30 and TRBJ1-5; D unclear. Trimming left V 5 bases short and J 4 bases short, with 12 bases between. CDR1 and CDR2 from the germline V gene are GTSNPN and SVGIG (reference sequence). There are 13 residues in the CDR3. In DNA form, the CDR3 reads TGTGCCTGGGCCCGCGGGAGGAATCAGCCCCAGCATTTT. Amino acids: CAWARGRNQPQHF.

V gene TRBV7-2 combines with J gene TRBJ1-1, with D unclear. V dropped 2 bases and J dropped 0 bases, with 10 bases sitting between them. Per the germline V gene, CDR1 is SGHTA and CDR2 is FQGNSA. The CDR3 has 15 amino acids. The CDR3 DNA follows: TGTGCCAGCAGCTTAAACGCCGGGATGAACACTGAAGCTTTCTTT. Translation: CASSLNAGMNTEAFF.

The rearrangement uses TRBV28 and TRBJ1-5, with 7 bases that match TRBD1. This CDR3 region has 15 residues. The junction had 8 bases not matched to a gene; V was cut back by 6 bases and J by 3 bases. Germline loops: CDR1 MDHEN, CDR2 SYDVKM. The CDR3 region is CASRKQGPHNQPQHF. As DNA, the CDR3 is TGTGCCAGCAGAAAACAGGGGCCCCACAATCAGCCCCAGCATTTT.

The chain couples TRBV27 to TRBJ2-5; TRBD1 matches 7 bases. With V trimmed by 5 bases and J by 2 bases, 5 bases remained unmatched. Germline CDR1 and CDR2: MNHEY and SMNVEV (reference sequence). CDR3 size: 14 residues. The CDR3 bases are TGTGCCAGCAGTAGACCGGGACAGCAAGAGACCCAGTACTTC. Translation gives CASSRPGQQETQYF.

V usage is TRBV13 and J usage is TRBJ2-7, with 7 bases identical to TRBD2. The CDR3 covers 14 residues. V gave up 4 bases and J gave up 12 bases; unmatched junction bases: 15. From germline, CDR1 is PRHDT and CDR2 FYEKMQ (reference sequence). CDR3 residues: CASSSARDYKAPYF. CDR3 sequence (DNA): TGTGCCAGCAGCTCAGCCCGGGACTACAAGGCTCCGTACTTC.

The genes are TRBV28 and TRBJ2-1; D uncertain. V dropped 2 bases and J dropped 12 bases, with 11 bases sitting between them. This CDR3 has 12 residues. Germline CDR1 MDHEN, CDR2 SYDVKM. This chain's CDR3 is CASSLPPGRQFF. CDR3 nucleotide sequence: TGTGCCAGCAGTTTACCCCCGGGTCGGCAGTTCTTC.

This clone was observed a handful of times. The chain employs TRBV30 and TRBJ2-2; no definite D call. The V gene lost 5 bases and the J gene lost 4 bases, with 11 bases spanning the gap. This CDR3 has 13 residues. The germline V gene encodes CDR1 GTSNPN and CDR2 SVGIG (reference sequence). The CDR3 nucleotides read TGTGCCTGGCGGAGAATCGGCACCGGGGAGCTGTTTTTT. Translation gives CAWRRIGTGELFF.

J is TRBJ2-2 and V is TRBV5-1; D uncertain. CDR1 is SGHRS, CDR2 YFSETQ, per germline. The CDR3 is 13 residues long. The ends were cut back, 2 bases at V and 7 bases at J, with 9 bases in the middle. CDR3 coding DNA: TGCGCCAGCAGCTTTCTACTCGACGGGGAGCTGTTTTTT. It translates to CASSFLLDGELFF.

This clone was counted a few times. The chain is built from TRBV19 and TRBJ2-2; possible D gene TRBD2, 5 bases. Germline loops: CDR1 LNHDA, CDR2 SQIVND (reference sequence). The CDR3 has 16 amino acids. V was cut by 8 bases and J by 0 bases, with 16 bases left in between. The CDR3 sequence is CASGELRIPNTGELFF. The CDR3 coding sequence is TGTGCCAGTGGGGAGTTGCGAATCCCGAACACCGGGGAGCTGTTTTTT.

The chain recombines TRBV28 with TRBJ2-7, with TRBD2 matching 7 bases. Trimming removed 3 bases from V and 4 bases from J; junction bases left unmatched: 12. The CDR3 runs 16 residues. Germline V gene lookup returns CDR1 MDHEN and CDR2 SYDVKM. The CDR3 here is CASSFWGGGRGYEQYF. CDR3 DNA: TGTGCCAGCAGTTTCTGGGGGGGAGGGAGAGGGTACGAGCAGTACTTC.

The CDR3 spells CASSHGQGRSNEQFF. DNA of the CDR3: TGTGCCAGCAGTCATGGACAGGGCCGGAGCAATGAGCAGTTCTTC. The J gene is TRBJ2-1, the V gene TRBV2; 8 bases fit TRBD1. Germline trimming cut 5 bases from V and 6 bases from J; bases unmatched to any gene: 9. The CDR3 length is 15 residues. Germline lookup yields CDR1 SNHLY and CDR2 FYNNEI.

The V gene is TRBV5-1, the J gene TRBJ2-1, with 9 bases lining up with TRBD2. Unmatched junction bases numbered 12, after V lost 4 bases and J lost 4 bases. The CDR3 is 17 residues long. Germline V CDR1 and CDR2: SGHRS, YFSETQ. The CDR3 here is CASSDGIAGVPYNEQFF. The CDR3 DNA reads TGCGCCAGCAGCGATGGAATAGCGGGAGTCCCGTACAATGAGCAGTTCTTC.

The J gene is TRBJ2-1, the V gene TRBV28; 10 bases map to TRBD2. Germline V gives CDR1 MDHEN, CDR2 SYDVKM. J was trimmed by 8 bases and V by 3 bases; bases with no gene match: 4. The CDR3 extends over 14 amino acids. DNA of the CDR3: TGTGCCAGCAGTTTCCGACTAGCGGGCTATGAGCAGTTCTTC. Translated: CASSFRLAGYEQFF.

The CDR3 region is CASKMTGEETQYF. The CDR3, as DNA: TGTGCCAGTAAAATGACGGGGGAGGAGACCCAGTACTTC. This chain joins TRBV19 and TRBJ2-5; D may be TRBD2 (6 bases). The V gene lost 7 bases and the J gene lost 5 bases, with 14 bases spanning the gap. The CDR3 consists of 13 residues. In germline, CDR1 is LNHDA, CDR2 SQIVND (reference sequence).

V is TRBV7-8 and J is TRBJ2-7, with D possibly being TRBD2 (6 bases). V lost 1 base and J 9 bases, leaving 10 bases between the germline ends. This CDR3 has 12 residues. CDR1 and CDR2 (germline): SGHVS, FQNEAQ. CDR3 protein: CASSLGQGGQYF. The CDR3 bases are TGTGCCAGCAGCTTAGGGCAGGGAGGGCAGTACTTC.

This chain links TRBV3-1 (or the pseudogene TRBV3-2) with TRBJ2-3, with TRBD2 matching over 13 bases. CDR3 length: 15 residues. V gave up 3 bases and J gave up 4 bases; unmatched junction bases: 1. Per the germline V gene, CDR1 is LGHDT and CDR2 is YNNKEL (reference sequence). CDR3 loop: CASSHTSGRADTQYF. DNA of the CDR3: TGTGCCAGCAGCCATACTAGCGGGAGGGCAGATACGCAGTATTTT.

V is TRBV6-5 and J is TRBJ2-1; D may be TRBD1 (6 bases). The V end lost 6 bases, the J end lost 8 bases, and 8 bases lay between the germline ends. The CDR3 sequence is 11 residues long. Germline loops: CDR1 MNHEY, CDR2 SVGAGI. The CDR3 DNA reads TGTGCCAGCAGGGGACACGATGAGCAGTTCTTC. Translation gives CASRGHDEQFF.